This T cell receptor beta chain was sequenced in a study of OX40 agonist ivuxolimab in advanced cancers. Overall study: The treatment was a fully human IgG2 OX40 agonist, ivuxolimab.

The CDR3 contains 11 residues. Germline CDR1 and CDR2: DFQATT and SNEGSKA (reference sequence). V dropped 6 bases and J dropped 7; count of bases not matched to a gene: 5. The repertoire was sequenced with immunoSEQ multiplex PCR; TCRdb's copy has only in-frame clones and lacks some. The sample shows some 77,000 clones, around 90% of them seen only once. This clone showed up just a few times. The source of this sequence is an adult with an advanced solid tumor such as melanoma, head and neck, liver or kidney cancer. The chain carries TRBV20-1 and TRBJ1-1, with 7 positions matching TRBD1. Sequences were derived from CD4+ or CD8+ T cells sorted from blood, sampled in a trial of the OX40 agonist ivuxolimab. The CDR3 bases are TGCAGTGCGTCGGACAGGTTTGAAGCTTTCTTT. Translated: CSASDRFEAFF.